The entry below describes one TCR beta chain. The CDR3 spans 13 residues. The J segment lost 7 bases and the V segment lost 4 bases, leaving 9 bases of the junction unmatched. Germline V gives CDR1 GTSNPN, CDR2 SVGIG (reference sequence). Original data processing: Reference gene primers were amplified, and this amplification served to estimate nucleated cell counts. The data were produced by immunoSEQ multiplex PCR, yet TCRdb's version contains in-frame clones alone and is incomplete. V and J calls plus clone size are reproduced from that table; the DNA served to infer D and trimming. The sample has 80,000 or so clones; about 82% are singletons. This entry comes from a study of blood T cell repertoires in COVID-19. Whole-study context: Sites in the United States, Italy and Spain provided acute and convalescent COVID-19 samples. T cells, B-cell-depleted T cells, or PBMCs supplied cDNA or gDNA.

This TCR was recovered from an older woman with acute or convalescent COVID-19. The source material was peripheral blood. The rearrangement uses TRBV30 and TRBJ2-7; TRBD2 matches at 8 bases. Here the CDR3 DNA reads TGTGCCTGGACCGGACTAGCTGCGAGAGAGCAGTACTTC. Translation gives CAWTGLAAREQYF.